These T cell receptor beta chains were read from a single sample in a study of blood T cell repertoires in COVID-19. TCRdb's table, derived via immunoSEQ multiplex PCR, lists solely in-frame clones and lacks some. Of some 490,000 clones in the sample, approximately 83% are singletons; the top ten hold approximately 2.9%. Source material: peripheral blood. These receptors all stem from a human donor in a cohort sampled during active COVID-19. Both conserved end residues are part of each CDR3. A D gene is named only where the DNA matches it firmly. Expanded clones are given a class, and other clones once, few, many or no size at all.

v_gene: TRBV27
d_gene: TRBD1
abundance: -
j_gene: TRBJ1-2
CDR3aa: CASSPDRGGYGYTF
CDR3nt: TGTGCCAGCAGCCCCGACAGGGGTGGGTATGGCTACACCTTC

v_gene: TRBV4-1
d_gene: TRBD2
abundance: -
j_gene: TRBJ2-1
CDR3aa: CASSFLSSGRDNEQFF
CDR3nt: TGCGCCAGCAGCTTCCTCTCTAGCGGGAGAGATAATGAGCAGTTCTTC

v_gene: TRBV6-5
d_gene: -
abundance: -
j_gene: TRBJ1-1
CDR3aa: CASSYLWAGAGTEAFF
CDR3nt: TGTGCCAGCAGTTATCTCTGGGCAGGGGCCGGGACTGAAGCTTTCTTT

v_gene: TRBV7-3
d_gene: -
abundance: -
j_gene: TRBJ2-1
CDR3aa: CASSPQSGYNEQFF
CDR3nt: TGTGCCAGCAGCCCCCAATCCGGCTACAATGAGCAGTTCTTC

v_gene: TRBV30
d_gene: -
abundance: -
j_gene: TRBJ2-5
CDR3aa: CAWSIQQETQYF
CDR3nt: TGTGCCTGGAGTATACAGCAAGAGACCCAGTACTTC

v_gene: TRBV4-1
d_gene: TRBD2
abundance: -
j_gene: TRBJ2-1
CDR3aa: CASSHGLGLAGPVSYNEQFF
CDR3nt: TGCGCCAGCAGCCATGGCCTCGGACTAGCGGGACCCGTCTCCTACAATGAGCAGTTCTTC

v_gene: TRBV6-6
d_gene: TRBD1
abundance: once
j_gene: TRBJ1-4
CDR3aa: CASSPIGQGATNEKLFF
CDR3nt: TGTGCCAGCAGTCCCATCGGACAGGGGGCGACTAATGAAAAACTGTTTTTT

v_gene: TRBV5-4
d_gene: TRBD2
abundance: -
j_gene: TRBJ2-2
CDR3aa: CASSSPPGLAGEDTGELFF
CDR3nt: TGTGCCAGCAGCTCGCCCCCGGGACTAGCGGGAGAAGACACCGGGGAGCTGTTTTTT

v_gene: TRBV19
d_gene: TRBD1
abundance: -
j_gene: TRBJ1-1
CDR3aa: CASSIKWDSAEAFF
CDR3nt: TGTGCCAGTAGTATAAAGTGGGACAGCGCTGAAGCTTTCTTT

v_gene: TRBV6-5
d_gene: -
abundance: -
j_gene: TRBJ2-1
CDR3aa: CASSYSITREQFF
CDR3nt: TGTGCCAGCAGTTACTCGATCACAAGAGAGCAGTTCTTC

v_gene: TRBV24-1
d_gene: TRBD1
abundance: -
j_gene: TRBJ2-1
CDR3aa: CATSEGGQAKDNEQFF
CDR3nt: TGTGCCACCAGTGAAGGGGGACAGGCTAAAGACAATGAGCAGTTCTTC

v_gene: TRBV30
d_gene: -
abundance: -
j_gene: TRBJ1-1
CDR3aa: CALTSGWDTEAFF
CDR3nt: TGTGCCTTAACTTCAGGGTGGGACACTGAAGCTTTCTTT

v_gene: TRBV7-6
d_gene: -
abundance: -
j_gene: TRBJ1-4
CDR3aa: CASSSRGGSEKLFF
CDR3nt: TGTGCCAGCAGCTCCAGGGGAGGGAGTGAAAAACTGTTTTTT

v_gene: TRBV4-2
d_gene: TRBD1
abundance: -
j_gene: TRBJ1-2
CDR3aa: CASSQVVDVEQGAVGYTF
CDR3nt: TGTGCCAGCAGCCAAGTTGTGGATGTTGAACAGGGGGCAGTTGGCTACACCTTC

v_gene: TRBV7-3
d_gene: TRBD1
abundance: -
j_gene: TRBJ2-3
CDR3aa: CASSLFGTGSTDTQYF
CDR3nt: TGTGCCAGCAGCTTATTCGGGACAGGCAGCACAGATACGCAGTATTTT

v_gene: TRBV14
d_gene: -
abundance: -
j_gene: TRBJ2-1
CDR3aa: CASSQDPRRRLNEQFF
CDR3nt: TGTGCCAGCAGCCAAGATCCCCGGCGGAGGCTTAATGAGCAGTTCTTC

v_gene: TRBV18
d_gene: TRBD1
abundance: few
j_gene: TRBJ1-5
CDR3aa: CASSPGQGGQPQHF
CDR3nt: TGTGCCAGCTCACCTGGACAGGGTGGCCAGCCCCAGCATTTT

v_gene: TRBV7-2
d_gene: TRBD1
abundance: -
j_gene: TRBJ2-3
CDR3aa: CASSLVRGQKGDTQYF
CDR3nt: TGTGCCAGCAGCTTAGTAAGGGGGCAAAAAGGAGATACGCAGTATTTT

v_gene: TRBV18
d_gene: TRBD1
abundance: few
j_gene: TRBJ1-2
CDR3aa: CASSPGQGPGYTF
CDR3nt: TGTGCCAGCTCCCCGGGACAGGGACCTGGCTACACCTTC

v_gene: TRBV3-1/TRBV3-2
d_gene: TRBD1
abundance: -
j_gene: TRBJ2-1
CDR3aa: CASSHLGTARSSYNEQFF
CDR3nt: TGTGCCAGCAGCCATCTCGGGACAGCGAGGAGCTCCTACAATGAGCAGTTCTTC

v_gene: TRBV4-1
d_gene: -
abundance: -
j_gene: TRBJ2-3
CDR3aa: CASSQLTQTGGGYTDTQYF
CDR3nt: TGCGCCAGCAGCCAACTTACGCAAACAGGGGGGGGATACACAGATACGCAGTATTTT

v_gene: TRBV19
d_gene: -
abundance: -
j_gene: TRBJ2-5
CDR3aa: CASSNPRGRGQETQYF
CDR3nt: TGTGCCAGTAGTAACCCACGAGGCAGGGGACAAGAGACCCAGTACTTC

v_gene: TRBV7-2
d_gene: TRBD1
abundance: -
j_gene: TRBJ1-1
CDR3aa: CASSFQTGARNTEAFF
CDR3nt: TGTGCCAGCAGCTTCCAAACAGGGGCTCGGAACACTGAAGCTTTCTTT

v_gene: TRBV15
d_gene: TRBD1
abundance: -
j_gene: TRBJ1-1
CDR3aa: CATSLLGTGNTEAFF
CDR3nt: TGTGCCACCAGCTTGTTAGGGACAGGGAACACTGAAGCTTTCTTT

v_gene: TRBV9
d_gene: -
abundance: once
j_gene: TRBJ2-1
CDR3aa: CASSVARSGSANEQFF
CDR3nt: TGTGCCAGCAGCGTAGCTCGTAGCGGCTCTGCAAATGAGCAGTTCTTC

v_gene: TRBV18
d_gene: -
abundance: once
j_gene: TRBJ1-6
CDR3aa: CASSPTAGALNSPLHF
CDR3nt: TGTGCCAGCTCACCAACGGCAGGGGCGCTAAATTCACCCCTCCACTTT

v_gene: TRBV3-1/TRBV3-2
d_gene: TRBD1
abundance: -
j_gene: TRBJ2-7
CDR3aa: CASSHSDREKRNEQYF
CDR3nt: TGTGCCAGCAGCCATTCCGACAGGGAGAAAAGGAACGAGCAGTACTTC

v_gene: TRBV28
d_gene: -
abundance: -
j_gene: TRBJ2-3
CDR3aa: CASSPRGSQRNKNTQYF
CDR3nt: TGTGCCAGCAGTCCCAGAGGCTCGCAGAGAAACAAGAATACGCAGTATTTT

v_gene: TRBV6-1
d_gene: -
abundance: many
j_gene: TRBJ1-1
CDR3aa: CASSDLRGNTEAFF
CDR3nt: TGTGCCAGCAGTGACCTTAGGGGGAACACTGAAGCTTTCTTT

v_gene: TRBV9
d_gene: -
abundance: -
j_gene: TRBJ2-1
CDR3aa: CASSVGVLARYNEQFF
CDR3nt: TGTGCCAGCAGCGTAGGTGTTCTAGCTCGTTACAATGAGCAGTTCTTC

v_gene: TRBV19
d_gene: -
abundance: -
j_gene: TRBJ2-3
CDR3aa: CASSTDTFEGVGLGDTQYF
CDR3nt: TGTGCCAGTAGTACCGATACTTTCGAAGGGGTGGGGCTGGGAGATACGCAGTATTTT

v_gene: TRBV18
d_gene: -
abundance: -
j_gene: TRBJ2-7
CDR3aa: CASSRVDSSYEQYF
CDR3nt: TGTGCCAGCTCTAGGGTGGACAGTTCCTACGAGCAGTACTTC

v_gene: TRBV4-3
d_gene: -
abundance: once
j_gene: TRBJ1-1
CDR3aa: CASSQQGRNTEAFF
CDR3nt: TGCGCCAGCAGCCAGCAGGGGAGAAACACTGAAGCTTTCTTT

v_gene: TRBV19
d_gene: TRBD1
abundance: -
j_gene: TRBJ1-1
CDR3aa: CASKHRGPEAFF
CDR3nt: TGTGCCAGTAAGCACAGGGGACCTGAAGCTTTCTTT

v_gene: TRBV5-5
d_gene: TRBD1
abundance: -
j_gene: TRBJ1-4
CDR3aa: CASSFTGQGHEKLFF
CDR3nt: TGTGCCAGCAGCTTCACGGGACAGGGACATGAAAAACTGTTTTTT

v_gene: TRBV19
d_gene: -
abundance: -
j_gene: TRBJ1-4
CDR3aa: CASSIGGTGGEKLFF
CDR3nt: TGTGCCAGTAGTATCGGGGGAACAGGTGGAGAAAAACTGTTTTTT

v_gene: TRBV6-5
d_gene: TRBD1
abundance: -
j_gene: TRBJ1-1
CDR3aa: CASRLTGVGTEAFF
CDR3nt: TGTGCCAGCAGACTGACAGGGGTGGGCACTGAAGCTTTCTTT

v_gene: TRBV7-9
d_gene: TRBD2
abundance: -
j_gene: TRBJ2-3
CDR3aa: CASSLRLAGTDTQYF
CDR3nt: TGTGCCAGCAGCCTCCGACTAGCGGGTACAGATACGCAGTATTTT

v_gene: TRBV24-1
d_gene: -
abundance: -
j_gene: TRBJ2-1
CDR3aa: CATSDYQPSSYNEQFF
CDR3nt: TGTGCCACCAGTGACTATCAGCCTAGCTCCTACAATGAGCAGTTCTTC

v_gene: TRBV6-5
d_gene: -
abundance: -
j_gene: TRBJ2-5
CDR3aa: CASSLTGETQYF
CDR3nt: TGTGCCAGCAGCCTGACTGGGGAGACCCAGTACTTC

v_gene: TRBV2
d_gene: TRBD1
abundance: few
j_gene: TRBJ1-1
CDR3aa: CASSDRRTGGTEAFF
CDR3nt: TGTGCCAGCAGTGATCGCAGGACAGGGGGCACTGAAGCTTTCTTT

v_gene: TRBV19
d_gene: TRBD2
abundance: -
j_gene: TRBJ2-1
CDR3aa: CASSHSGTSGNNEQFF
CDR3nt: TGTGCCAGTAGCCATTCCGGGACTAGCGGGAACAATGAGCAGTTCTTC

v_gene: TRBV5-4
d_gene: TRBD2
abundance: -
j_gene: TRBJ2-1
CDR3aa: CASEREGSYNEQFF
CDR3nt: TGTGCCTCCGAGCGGGAGGGCTCCTACAATGAGCAGTTCTTC

v_gene: TRBV12-3/TRBV12-4
d_gene: -
abundance: -
j_gene: TRBJ2-2
CDR3aa: CASNLLDTGELFF
CDR3nt: TGTGCCAGCAACCTACTTGACACCGGGGAGCTGTTTTTT

v_gene: TRBV21-1
d_gene: -
abundance: -
j_gene: TRBJ1-5
CDR3aa: CASSGTGTSQPQHF
CDR3nt: TGTGCCAGCTCCGGGACAGGGACGAGTCAGCCCCAGCATTTT